Listed below are T cell receptor beta chains from one sample, sequenced in a study of T cell repertoires in cytomegalovirus infection. TCRdb recomputed calls from the reads with MiXCR, one row per CDR3 protein. The table records some 150,000 distinct CDR3 sequences, about 6% of them present only once. Sequencing was performed on PBMCs. Receptor source: a human donor in good health (CMV status not recorded). Some clones in this sample may be carry-over from other donors' samples. Both conserved end residues are part of each CDR3.

V	J	CDR3
TRBV7-2	TRBJ2-7	CASSFRTGTYEQYF
TRBV7-3	TRBJ2-7	CASSPTGQGQEQYF
TRBV7-2	TRBJ2-6	CASSQSRGTGANVLTF
TRBV7-2	TRBJ2-5	CASSLGLAGGLVRETQYF
TRBV7-9	TRBJ1-1	CASSLSMNTEVFF
TRBV20-1	TRBJ1-2	CSARLSGNYGYTF
TRBV7-2	TRBJ2-7	CASIETGSLLAEQYF
TRBV29-1	TRBJ2-7	CSVAGNNEQYF
TRBV7-8	TRBJ1-5	CASSLGENQPQHF
TRBV7-3	TRBJ1-1	CASTQSHAVNTEAFF
TRBV28	TRBJ1-1	CASSLWGQGRDTEAFF
TRBV5-4	TRBJ2-7	CASSPTRGGFEQYF
TRBV19	TRBJ1-5	CASGRWPQHF
TRBV9	TRBJ2-1	CASSVELRDRHYNEQFF